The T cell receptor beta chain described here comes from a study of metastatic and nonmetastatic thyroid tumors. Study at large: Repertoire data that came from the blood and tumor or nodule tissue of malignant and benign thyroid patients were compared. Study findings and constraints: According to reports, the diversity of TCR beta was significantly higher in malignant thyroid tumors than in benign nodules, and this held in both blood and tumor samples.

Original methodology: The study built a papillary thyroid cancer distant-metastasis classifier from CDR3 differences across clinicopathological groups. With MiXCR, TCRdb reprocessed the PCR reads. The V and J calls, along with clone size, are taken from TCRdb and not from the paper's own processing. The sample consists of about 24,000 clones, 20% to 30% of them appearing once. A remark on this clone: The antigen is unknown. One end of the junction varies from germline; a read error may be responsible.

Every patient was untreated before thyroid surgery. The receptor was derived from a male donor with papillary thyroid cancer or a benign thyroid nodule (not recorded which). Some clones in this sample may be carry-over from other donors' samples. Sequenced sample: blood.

CDR3 loop: CASSINPSGQETKYF. The CDR3 DNA sequence: TGTGCCAGCAGCATCAATCCCTCGGGCCAAGAGACCAAGTACTTC. The chain is built from TRBV6-1 and TRBJ2-5; D gene ambiguous. This CDR3 is built from 15 residues. Germline CDR1 MNHNS, CDR2 SASEGT.